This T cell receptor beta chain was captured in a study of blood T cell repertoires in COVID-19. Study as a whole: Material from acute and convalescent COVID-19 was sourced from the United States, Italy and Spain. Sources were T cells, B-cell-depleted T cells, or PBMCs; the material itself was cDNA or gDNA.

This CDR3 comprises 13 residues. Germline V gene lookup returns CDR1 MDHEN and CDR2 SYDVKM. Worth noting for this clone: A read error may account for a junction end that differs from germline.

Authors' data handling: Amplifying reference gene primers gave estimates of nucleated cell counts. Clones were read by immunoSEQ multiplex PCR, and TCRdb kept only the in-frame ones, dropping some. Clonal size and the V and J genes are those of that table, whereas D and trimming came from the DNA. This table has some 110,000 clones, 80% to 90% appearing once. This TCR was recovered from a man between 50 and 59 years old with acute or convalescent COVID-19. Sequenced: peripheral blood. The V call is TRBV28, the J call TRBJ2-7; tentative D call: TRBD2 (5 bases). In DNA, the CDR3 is TGTGCCAGCAGTTTAGCGGGCTCCAACGAGCAGTACTTC. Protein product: CASSLAGSNEQYF.